These 25 T cell receptor beta chains share one sample of origin, sequenced in a study of blood T cell repertoires in COVID-19. Data came from immunoSEQ multiplex PCR; TCRdb stores just in-frame clones and leaves some out. The repertoire includes about 440,000 clones, about 85% of them detected once, and roughly 1.9% sits in the top ten. The sample comprised PBMCs or T cells enriched from blood (not recorded which). The origin of the receptors is a woman aged 18-29 years with acute COVID-19.

In this sample, this clone turned up a few times. CDR3 loop: CASSHLGQGAEQYF. CDR3 nucleotide sequence: TGTGCCAGCAGCCACCTAGGACAGGGAGCCGAGCAGTACTTC. The chain recombines TRBV14 with TRBJ2-7; 8 bases are a match to TRBD1. Trimming at V came to 3 bases and at J to 6 bases, leaving 7 bases not matched to a gene. The CDR3 consists of 14 residues. Germline-derived CDR1 and CDR2 are SGHDN and FVKESK.

This chain connects TRBV5-4 to TRBJ1-2, with a tentative D call TRBD1 (6 bases). The length of the CDR3 is 16 residues. V dropped 4 bases and J dropped 1 base, with 17 bases sitting between them. Germline V CDR1 and CDR2: SGHNT, YYREEE (reference sequence). CDR3 sequence: CASSPQRGADNYGYTF. As DNA, the CDR3 is TGTGCCAGCAGCCCCCAGCGGGGGGCGGATAACTATGGCTACACCTTC.

The chain joins TRBV29-1 to TRBJ1-2, with 8 positions matching TRBD1. With 0 bases clipped from V and 7 bases from J, the junction kept 10 bases outside the gene matches. The germline V gene has CDR1 SQVTM and CDR2 ANQGSEA. This CDR3 has 15 residues. The CDR3 nucleotides are TGCAGCGTTGAAGAATGGAACAGGGGGTGGGTTGGCTACACCTTC. Translation: CSVEEWNRGWVGYTF.

This chain links TRBV28 with TRBJ1-3; 8 nucleotides align to TRBD1. V lost 5 bases and J lost 2; bases outside the gene matches: 5. The germline CDR1 and CDR2 sequences are MDHEN and SYDVKM. This CDR3 has 15 residues. The CDR3 loop is CASSPTGATGNTIYF. The CDR3 region has the DNA TGTGCCAGCAGTCCGACAGGGGCCACTGGAAACACCATATATTTT. Full variable domain (outside the CDR3, taken from reference TRBV28 and TRBJ1-3): DVKVTQSSRYLVKRTGEKVFLECVQDMDHENMFWYRQDPGLGLRLIYFSYDVKMKEKGDIPEGYSVSREKKERFSLILESASTNQTSMYLCASSPTGATGNTIYFGEGSWLTVV.

The chain is built from TRBV6-5 and TRBJ1-1, with a tentative D call TRBD1 (5 bases). The germline CDR1 and CDR2 sequences are MNHEY and SVGAGI. This CDR3 region has 15 residues. Trimming took 5 bases from V and 3 from J, leaving 16 bases between them. The CDR3: CASSTTPGGYTEAFF. The CDR3 nucleotides read TGTGCCAGCAGTACAACGCCGGGGGGGTACACTGAAGCTTTCTTT.

The chain combines TRBV24-1 with TRBJ2-5, with D tentatively TRBD1 (6 bases). V lost 12 bases and J lost 4, with 14 bases in between. There are 12 residues in the CDR3. Germline V gives CDR1 KGHDR, CDR2 SFDVKD. The CDR3 sequence: CAPLPRGETQYF. The CDR3 DNA follows: TGTGCCCCGCTTCCCAGGGGAGAGACCCAGTACTTC.

The chain is built from TRBV18 and TRBJ1-4; D perhaps matches TRBD1 (5 bases). Trimming stripped 2 bases from V and 5 bases from J, with 9 bases between. Germline V lookup: CDR1 KGHSH, CDR2 LQKENI. This CDR3 is built from 14 residues. The chain's CDR3 is CASSPSQGNEKLFF. The CDR3 coding sequence is TGTGCCAGCTCACCATCCCAGGGCAATGAAAAACTGTTTTTT.

This clone was seen only once. V and J are TRBV10-2 and TRBJ1-6; possibly TRBD1 for D (5 bases). The germline CDR1 and CDR2 sequences are WSHSY and SAAADI. The germline V and J ends were trimmed by 7 bases and 2 bases, with 12 bases remaining between them. CDR3 length: 15 residues. For the CDR3, the DNA is TGCGCCAGCACCAGCAGGGAAACCTATAATTCACCCCTCCACTTT. Amino acids: CASTSRETYNSPLHF.

The chain has TRBV18 and TRBJ2-7; no firm D call. Germline values: CDR1 KGHSH, CDR2 LQKENI. The V and J ends lost 5 bases and 7 bases respectively, with 18 bases between them. CDR3 size: 14 residues. CDR3 in DNA: TGTGCCAGCTCAACCTTACCCCGCTTCGGTGAGCAGTACTTC. Translating it yields CASSTLPRFGEQYF.

CDR3 DNA sequence: TGTGCCTGGAGTGTACTTGGCGGGAGTAAGTTCTTC. It codes for CAWSVLGGSKFF. The chain has TRBV30 and TRBJ2-1; 7 nucleotides agree with TRBD2. Germline V CDR1 and CDR2: GTSNPN, SVGIG (reference sequence). The J segment lost 14 bases and the V segment lost 0 bases, leaving 7 bases of the junction unmatched. The CDR3 extends over 12 amino acids.

This chain joins TRBV19 and TRBJ1-4; TRBD1 is a possible D gene (6 bases). Germline CDR1 is LNHDA and CDR2 is SQIVND (reference sequence). The V gene lost 1 base and the J gene lost 2 bases, with 8 bases spanning the gap. The CDR3 extends over 15 amino acids. The DNA for the CDR3 is TGTGCCAGTAGTATAGTAAGGGGGACTAATGAAAAACTGTTTTTT. This sequence encodes CASSIVRGTNEKLFF. Variable domain in full (rest from reference TRBV19 and TRBJ1-4): DGGITQSPKYLFRKEGQNVTLSCEQNLNHDAMYWYRQDPGQGLRLIYYSQIVNDFQKGDIAEGYSVSREKKESFPLTVTSAQKNPTAFYLCASSIVRGTNEKLFFGSGTQLSVL.

The chain has TRBV4-1 and TRBJ1-4; D might be TRBD1 (5 bases). The CDR3 contains 14 residues. Germline lookup yields CDR1 MGHRA and CDR2 YSYEKL. The V end was cut by 3 bases, the J end by 0 bases, with 5 bases between. This CDR3 is CASSQTATNEKLFF. CDR3 coding DNA: TGCGCCAGCAGCCAGACAGCAACTAATGAAAAACTGTTTTTT.

In this sample, this clone turned up once. V and J are TRBV19 and TRBJ2-2, with 9 bases that match TRBD1. This CDR3 region has 15 residues. The germline V gene encodes CDR1 LNHDA and CDR2 SQIVND (reference sequence). The junction had 3 bases not matched to a gene; V was cut back by 7 bases and J by 0 bases. The CDR3 here is CASTRQGANTGELFF. The DNA for the CDR3 is TGTGCCAGTACGCGACAGGGGGCGAACACCGGGGAGCTGTTTTTT.

This chain links TRBV27 with TRBJ1-6, with 7 bases aligning to TRBD1. The length of the CDR3 is 14 residues. Germline assignment: CDR1 MNHEY and CDR2 SMNVEV (reference sequence). Trimming at V came to 6 bases and at J to 5 bases, leaving 4 bases not matched to a gene. Here the CDR3 DNA reads TGTGCCAGCAGGAGGGACAGCAATAATTCACCCCTCCACTTT. Translation gives CASRRDSNNSPLHF.

This clone turned up a few times. This sequence joins TRBV11-3 and TRBJ1-1, with TRBD1 as a possible D gene (5 bases). The CDR3 covers 13 residues. The germline gives CDR1 SGHNT, CDR2 YENEEA. V dropped 4 bases and J dropped 1 base, with 7 bases sitting between them. The CDR3 is CASSWGENTEAFF. The DNA of the CDR3 is TGTGCCAGCAGCTGGGGGGAGAACACTGAAGCTTTCTTT.

The chain is built from TRBV24-1 and TRBJ1-5; D remains ambiguous. CDR3 size: 12 residues. Trimming took 1 base from V and 9 from J, leaving 6 bases between them. Germline-derived CDR1 and CDR2 are KGHDR and SFDVKD. The CDR3 reads CATSDFGGPQHF. The CDR3 coding sequence is TGTGCCACCAGTGATTTCGGTGGGCCCCAGCATTTT.

The chain links TRBV28 to TRBJ2-3; 9 nucleotides line up with TRBD2. CDR1 is MDHEN and CDR2 is SYDVKM in the germline V gene. Trimming at V came to 2 bases and at J to 6 bases, leaving 6 bases not matched to a gene. The CDR3 runs to 15 residues. The DNA for the CDR3 is TGTGCCAGCAGTTTACTAGCGGGGAGTGGGGATACGCAGTATTTT. It specifies CASSLLAGSGDTQYF.

This clone was recorded once. V is TRBV18 and J is TRBJ1-6; the D is unclear. The CDR3 totals 14 residues. V lost 2 bases and J 9 bases, leaving 11 bases between the germline ends. CDR1 is KGHSH, CDR2 LQKENI, per germline. The DNA for the CDR3 is TGTGCCAGCTCACCAGACAAAATAGGTTCACCCCTCCACTTT. This gives the protein CASSPDKIGSPLHF.

The V and J genes are TRBV9 and TRBJ2-7, with D unresolved. With 0 bases removed from V and 2 bases from J, the gap between germline ends came to 6 bases. Looked up from germline, CDR1 is SGDLS and CDR2 is YYNGEE. This CDR3 comprises 13 residues. CDR3 DNA: TGTGCCAGCAGCGTAGACGGTGCCTACGAGCAGTACTTC. Translated: CASSVDGAYEQYF. Looking up the rest from reference TRBV9 and TRBJ2-7 gives the full variable domain: DSGVTQTPKHLITATGQRVTLRCSPRSGDLSVYWYQQSLDQGLQFLIQYYNGEERAKGNILERFSAQQFPDLHSELNLSSLELGDSALYFCASSVDGAYEQYFGPGTRLTVT.

As for this clone: A junction end diverges from the germline sequence, so it may reflect a read error. V gene TRBV19 combines with J gene TRBJ2-3, with 7 bases lining up with TRBD1. CDR1 and CDR2 (germline): LNHDA, SQIVND (reference sequence). The CDR3 consists of 14 residues. This CDR3 reads CASRIGQGTDTQYF. CDR3 nucleotides: TGTGCCAGTAGAATAGGACAGGGCACAGATACGCAGTATTTT. The full variable domain, its missing parts supplied by reference TRBV19 and TRBJ2-3, is DGGITQSPKYLFRKEGQNVTLSCEQNLNHDAMYWYRQDPGQGLRLIYYSQIVNDFQKGDIAEGYSVSREKKESFPLTVTSAQKNPTAFYLCASRIGQGTDTQYFGPGTRLTVL.

CDR3: CASSLAGGDYNEQFF. CDR3 DNA: TGCGCCAGCAGCTTGGCCGGGGGAGACTACAATGAGCAGTTCTTC. The genes are TRBV5-1 and TRBJ2-1, with D possibly matching TRBD2 (6 bases). V lost 0 bases and J lost 3, with 10 bases in between. The CDR3 contains 15 residues. CDR1 SGHRS and CDR2 YFSETQ come from the germline V gene. Combining the CDR3 with reference TRBV5-1 and TRBJ2-1 gives the whole variable domain KAGVTQTPRYLIKTRGQQVTLSCSPISGHRSVSWYQQTPGQGLQFLFEYFSETQRNKGNFPGRFSGRQFSNSRSEMNVSTLELGDSALYLCASSLAGGDYNEQFFGPGTRLTVL.

The rearrangement joins TRBV7-3 to TRBJ2-1; 10 bases are a match to TRBD2. The germline V gene encodes CDR1 SGHTA and CDR2 FQGTGA. This CDR3 has 21 residues. The junction had 15 bases not matched to a gene; V was cut back by 1 base and J by 0 bases. This chain's CDR3 is CASSLKGSSGGLLYSYNEQFF. The CDR3 DNA is TGTGCCAGCAGCTTAAAGGGGTCTAGCGGGGGCCTTTTATACTCCTACAATGAGCAGTTCTTC.

The chain employs TRBV11-2 and TRBJ1-3; possible D gene TRBD1, 5 bases. Germline V gene data show CDR1 as SGHAT and CDR2 as FQNNGV. V was clipped by 3 bases and J by 4 bases, with 19 bases between them. The CDR3 consists of 17 residues. DNA for the CDR3: TGTGCCAGCAGCTTTTTTCTCGCGGGGGTACAGGGAAACACCATATATTTT. Translation: CASSFFLAGVQGNTIYF.

The chain has TRBV2 and TRBJ1-1; 8 bases align to TRBD1. This CDR3 is 13 amino acids long. Trimming cost V 5 bases and J 4 bases; bases outside gene matches: 3. The germline gives CDR1 SNHLY, CDR2 FYNNEI. The CDR3 is CASSYDRGTEAFF. CDR3 in DNA: TGTGCCAGCAGTTATGACAGGGGCACTGAAGCTTTCTTT.

In its sample, this clone was seen once. The chain combines TRBV7-8 with TRBJ1-5, with D maybe TRBD1 (5 bases). Trimming removed 3 bases at V and 7 bases at J, with 10 bases between. The CDR3 covers 13 residues. CDR1 and CDR2 from the germline V gene are SGHVS and FQNEAQ. In nucleotides, the CDR3 is TGTGCCAGCAGCTTGGCAGGGAGGCAGCCCCAGCATTTT. It specifies CASSLAGRQPQHF.